The T cell receptor beta chain under discussion was sequenced for a study of cytomegalovirus exposure and HLA in healthy donors. Study-wide points: Most of the TCR beta V segments (in an earlier analysis) were productive either about 87% or about 30% of the time.

The CDR3 runs 15 residues. The J segment lost 7 bases and the V segment lost 2 bases, leaving 7 bases of the junction unmatched. The germline V gene has CDR1 SGHRS and CDR2 YFSETQ. On this clone itself: Its antigen remains unknown.

The study ran its PCR with 60 Vbeta and 13 Jbeta primers. Original processing methods: A later analysis tallied roughly 77 million unique TCR beta chains, 9 million to 12 million of them shared. Measured with immunoSEQ multiplex PCR; TCRdb has only the in-frame clones, and not every one. V and J calls and clone size are those listed in that table; D and trimming were worked out from the DNA. This sample yields some 140,000 clones, of which 73% are seen a single time; over 1% belongs to the top ten. The chain combines TRBV5-1 with TRBJ2-1; 9 bases fit TRBD1. This receptor was identified in a woman in her thirties or forties in good health and CMV-seronegative. Sample: PBMCs. The chain's CDR3 is CASSFIPGQGNEQFF. The CDR3 DNA follows: TGCGCCAGCAGCTTTATACCGGGACAGGGAAATGAGCAGTTCTTC.